This TCR beta chain stems from a study of graft-versus-host responses after intestinal transplantation. Turning to the study itself: Transplant types were multivisceral, liver-intestinal, or isolated intestinal.

Notes on the study in general: Some GvH clones appeared in ileal mucosa or blood before recipient bone marrow.

As concerns this clone: Its antigen is undetermined.

V lost 6 bases and J lost 7, with 16 bases in between. CDR1 is WSHSY and CDR2 is SAAADI in the germline V gene. The CDR3 totals 14 residues. Assay used: immunoSEQ multiplex PCR; TCRdb lists only in-frame clones, some missing. The sample yields roughly 120,000 clones, over 85% seen once. The starting material was unstimulated CD4+ T cells sorted from spleen or lymph node cells, obtained before intestinal transplant. This receptor was obtained from a human donor who received an intestinal transplant. The V and J genes are TRBV10-2 and TRBJ2-4; D could derive from TRBD1 or TRBD2 (5 bases each). The CDR3 spells CASSRDRKGNIQYF. The CDR3 nucleotides read TGCGCCAGCAGCCGGGACCGAAAGGGCAACATTCAGTACTTC.